These T cell receptor beta chains were read from a single sample in a study of cytomegalovirus exposure and HLA in healthy donors. Repertoires were generated with immunoSEQ multiplex PCR, while TCRdb's copy carries only in-frame clones and drops some. The repertoire holds 100,000 to 150,000 clones, around 80% seen once, with 5% to 5.5% in the top ten. Sequenced sample: PBMCs. These receptor sequences come from a man aged 25-40 years in good health and CMV-seronegative. Both conserved end residues are part of each CDR3. A D gene is named only where the DNA matches it firmly. Size is omitted from some rows. Given values are once, few, many or a class for expanded clones.

v_call: TRBV7-9; j_call: TRBJ2-3; d_call: TRBD2; clone_size: NA; cdr3_aa: CASSLAWGLSRDTQYF; cdr3_nt: TGTGCCAGCAGCTTAGCTTGGGGACTATCACGCGATACGCAGTATTTT
v_call: TRBV7-2; j_call: TRBJ2-1; d_call: TRBD2; clone_size: NA; cdr3_aa: CASSFLLAGEDEQFF; cdr3_nt: TGTGCCAGCAGCTTTCTACTAGCGGGGGAGGATGAGCAGTTCTTC
v_call: TRBV4-2; j_call: TRBJ2-1; d_call: TRBD1; clone_size: NA; cdr3_aa: CASRKTSRDRGLYNEQFF; cdr3_nt: TGTGCCAGCCGCAAAACAAGCCGGGACAGGGGGCTCTACAATGAGCAGTTCTTC
v_call: TRBV7-6; j_call: TRBJ2-1; d_call: TRBD2; clone_size: NA; cdr3_aa: CASSNNPPREALINEQFF; cdr3_nt: TGTGCCAGCAGCAATAATCCTCCGCGGGAGGCCCTTATAAACGAGCAGTTCTTC
v_call: TRBV28; j_call: TRBJ2-1; d_call: TRBD2; clone_size: NA; cdr3_aa: CASSFLGLAGDNEQFF; cdr3_nt: TGTGCCAGCAGTTTTCTGGGACTAGCGGGGGACAATGAGCAGTTCTTC
v_call: TRBV7-8; j_call: TRBJ2-7; d_call: NA; clone_size: NA; cdr3_aa: CASSLAYGSRGDYEQYF; cdr3_nt: TGTGCCAGCAGCTTGGCGTATGGGAGCCGTGGGGACTACGAGCAGTACTTC
v_call: TRBV5-4; j_call: TRBJ1-4; d_call: TRBD1; clone_size: NA; cdr3_aa: CASSTQGVDEKLFF; cdr3_nt: TGTGCCAGCAGCACACAGGGGGTTGATGAAAAACTGTTTTTT
v_call: TRBV4-3; j_call: TRBJ1-2; d_call: TRBD1; clone_size: NA; cdr3_aa: CASSQGGQGDYGYTF; cdr3_nt: TGCGCCAGCAGCCAAGGAGGACAGGGCGACTATGGCTACACCTTC
v_call: TRBV5-1; j_call: TRBJ2-2; d_call: NA; clone_size: NA; cdr3_aa: CASSLAIGELFF; cdr3_nt: TGCGCCAGCAGCTTGGCTATCGGGGAGCTGTTTTTT
v_call: TRBV5-1; j_call: TRBJ1-5; d_call: NA; clone_size: NA; cdr3_aa: CASSLSSNQPQHF; cdr3_nt: TGCGCCAGCAGCTTGTCTTCGAATCAGCCCCAGCATTTT
v_call: TRBV4-3; j_call: TRBJ2-1; d_call: TRBD1; clone_size: few; cdr3_aa: CASSQATTGFPNEQFF; cdr3_nt: TGCGCCAGCAGCCAGGCCACGACAGGGTTCCCGAATGAGCAGTTCTTC
v_call: TRBV6-5; j_call: TRBJ2-1; d_call: TRBD1; clone_size: few; cdr3_aa: CASSLDRGSYNEQFF; cdr3_nt: TGTGCCAGCAGCCTCGACAGGGGATCCTACAATGAGCAGTTCTTC
v_call: TRBV5-4; j_call: TRBJ2-1; d_call: TRBD2; clone_size: NA; cdr3_aa: CASSFGLAGYNEQFF; cdr3_nt: TGTGCCAGCAGCTTTGGACTAGCGGGCTACAATGAGCAGTTCTTC
v_call: TRBV7-2; j_call: TRBJ2-5; d_call: NA; clone_size: NA; cdr3_aa: CASSFGGIQETQYF; cdr3_nt: TGTGCCAGCAGCTTTGGGGGCATTCAAGAGACCCAGTACTTC
v_call: TRBV10-3; j_call: TRBJ2-1; d_call: NA; clone_size: NA; cdr3_aa: CAISETRPYNEQFF; cdr3_nt: TGTGCCATCAGTGAGACTAGACCCTACAATGAGCAGTTCTTC
v_call: TRBV5-6; j_call: TRBJ2-5; d_call: NA; clone_size: NA; cdr3_aa: CASSLGAIQETQYF; cdr3_nt: TGTGCCAGCAGCTTAGGGGCCATCCAAGAGACCCAGTACTTC
v_call: TRBV7-9; j_call: TRBJ1-1; d_call: NA; clone_size: NA; cdr3_aa: CASSTPTGLRMNTEAFF; cdr3_nt: TGTGCCAGCAGCACCCCCACAGGCCTTCGTATGAACACTGAAGCTTTCTTT
v_call: TRBV6-1; j_call: TRBJ1-2; d_call: NA; clone_size: once; cdr3_aa: CASSEVAGDYGYTF; cdr3_nt: TGTGCCAGCAGTGAAGTGGCAGGCGACTATGGCTACACCTTC
v_call: TRBV5-1; j_call: TRBJ2-2; d_call: NA; clone_size: NA; cdr3_aa: CASSSEGTTGELFF; cdr3_nt: TGCGCCAGCAGCTCGGAGGGTACCACCGGGGAGCTGTTTTTT
v_call: TRBV5-1; j_call: TRBJ2-1; d_call: TRBD1; clone_size: NA; cdr3_aa: CASSLVQGASNEQFF; cdr3_nt: TGCGCCAGCAGCTTGGTTCAGGGGGCGTCGAATGAGCAGTTCTTC
v_call: TRBV30; j_call: TRBJ1-2; d_call: NA; clone_size: NA; cdr3_aa: CAWSRAGRREGYTF; cdr3_nt: TGTGCCTGGAGTCGAGCTGGCCGGAGGGAAGGCTACACCTTC
v_call: TRBV27; j_call: TRBJ2-7; d_call: NA; clone_size: NA; cdr3_aa: CASSLEQGYEQYF; cdr3_nt: TGTGCCAGCAGTTTGGAGCAGGGGTACGAGCAGTACTTC
v_call: TRBV6-5; j_call: TRBJ2-3; d_call: NA; clone_size: once; cdr3_aa: CASSYSPAVTDTQYF; cdr3_nt: TGTGCCAGCAGTTACTCCCCAGCGGTCACAGATACGCAGTATTTT
v_call: TRBV5-1; j_call: TRBJ1-5; d_call: TRBD1; clone_size: NA; cdr3_aa: CASSTGTDNQPQHF; cdr3_nt: TGCGCCAGTTCGACCGGGACAGACAATCAGCCCCAGCATTTT
v_call: TRBV2; j_call: TRBJ1-1; d_call: NA; clone_size: NA; cdr3_aa: CASSPTGKTEAFF; cdr3_nt: TGTGCCAGCAGTCCTACGGGAAAAACTGAAGCTTTCTTT
v_call: TRBV19; j_call: TRBJ2-5; d_call: TRBD1; clone_size: NA; cdr3_aa: CASSISQGAPAGQETQYF; cdr3_nt: TGTGCCAGTAGTATCTCGCAGGGGGCGCCGGCGGGACAAGAGACCCAGTACTTC
v_call: TRBV6-6; j_call: TRBJ2-5; d_call: TRBD1; clone_size: NA; cdr3_aa: CASSYGRGETQYF; cdr3_nt: TGTGCCAGCAGTTACGGCAGGGGGGAGACCCAGTACTTC
v_call: TRBV6-1; j_call: TRBJ2-1; d_call: TRBD2; clone_size: NA; cdr3_aa: CASSVGRVNEQFF; cdr3_nt: TGTGCCAGCAGTGTCGGGAGGGTCAATGAGCAGTTCTTC
v_call: TRBV27; j_call: TRBJ2-6; d_call: NA; clone_size: NA; cdr3_aa: CASSEYSGANVLTF; cdr3_nt: TGTGCCAGCAGTGAGTACTCTGGGGCCAACGTCCTGACTTTC
v_call: TRBV5-6; j_call: TRBJ2-7; d_call: NA; clone_size: NA; cdr3_aa: CASSAGPPSPEQYF; cdr3_nt: TGTGCCAGCAGCGCGGGACCACCGAGTCCCGAGCAGTACTTC
v_call: TRBV7-9; j_call: TRBJ2-5; d_call: TRBD1; clone_size: once; cdr3_aa: CASRQSGTGGRRETQYF; cdr3_nt: TGTGCCAGCAGACAATCGGGGACAGGGGGCCGAAGGGAGACCCAGTACTTC
v_call: TRBV2; j_call: TRBJ2-3; d_call: NA; clone_size: NA; cdr3_aa: CASSERGVPDTQYF; cdr3_nt: TGTGCCAGCAGTGAAAGGGGCGTTCCAGATACGCAGTATTTT
v_call: TRBV28; j_call: TRBJ2-3; d_call: NA; clone_size: NA; cdr3_aa: CASSLGTGSTDTQYF; cdr3_nt: TGTGCCAGCAGTTTAGGGACTGGATCCACAGATACGCAGTATTTT
v_call: TRBV6-5; j_call: TRBJ1-2; d_call: NA; clone_size: NA; cdr3_aa: CASTRGRDSYGYTF; cdr3_nt: TGTGCCAGCACCAGGGGTCGGGATAGCTATGGCTACACCTTC
v_call: TRBV6-1; j_call: TRBJ2-7; d_call: TRBD1; clone_size: NA; cdr3_aa: CASSVWTGDYEQYF; cdr3_nt: TGTGCCAGCAGTGTGTGGACAGGTGACTACGAGCAGTACTTC
v_call: TRBV11-2; j_call: TRBJ2-7; d_call: NA; clone_size: NA; cdr3_aa: CASSLDSVEQYF; cdr3_nt: TGTGCCAGCAGCTTAGATTCCGTCGAGCAGTACTTC
v_call: TRBV11-2; j_call: TRBJ1-4; d_call: NA; clone_size: few; cdr3_aa: CASSQTGLGEKLFF; cdr3_nt: TGTGCCAGCAGCCAAACTGGACTCGGTGAAAAACTGTTTTTT
v_call: TRBV5-7; j_call: TRBJ1-2; d_call: TRBD1; clone_size: once; cdr3_aa: CASSLHDRGHYGYTF; cdr3_nt: TGTGCCAGCAGCTTGCACGACAGGGGGCACTATGGCTACACCTTC
v_call: TRBV7-9; j_call: TRBJ2-1; d_call: NA; clone_size: NA; cdr3_aa: CASSSQGGQFF; cdr3_nt: TGTGCCAGCAGCTCCCAAGGGGGGCAGTTCTTC
v_call: TRBV29-1; j_call: TRBJ2-7; d_call: TRBD1; clone_size: NA; cdr3_aa: CSDGTGGREQYF; cdr3_nt: TGCAGCGATGGGACAGGGGGAAGGGAGCAGTACTTC
v_call: TRBV6-5; j_call: TRBJ2-2; d_call: TRBD2; clone_size: NA; cdr3_aa: CASTVAGGATGELFF; cdr3_nt: TGTGCCAGCACTGTAGCGGGAGGGGCCACCGGGGAGCTGTTTTTT
v_call: TRBV7-6; j_call: TRBJ2-3; d_call: NA; clone_size: NA; cdr3_aa: CASSLTSGTQYF; cdr3_nt: TGTGCCAGCAGCTTAACGAGTGGTACGCAGTATTTT
v_call: TRBV10-2; j_call: TRBJ1-1; d_call: NA; clone_size: NA; cdr3_aa: CASSEVRWDTEAFF; cdr3_nt: TGCGCCAGCAGTGAGGTCAGGTGGGACACTGAAGCTTTCTTT
v_call: TRBV18; j_call: TRBJ2-5; d_call: NA; clone_size: NA; cdr3_aa: CASSPSVRETQYF; cdr3_nt: TGTGCCAGCTCACCATCCGTACGGGAGACCCAGTACTTC
v_call: TRBV5-4; j_call: TRBJ2-1; d_call: NA; clone_size: NA; cdr3_aa: CASSLLDSYNEQFF; cdr3_nt: TGTGCCAGCAGCTTGCTGGACAGCTACAATGAGCAGTTCTTC
v_call: TRBV4-1; j_call: TRBJ1-1; d_call: NA; clone_size: NA; cdr3_aa: CASSPSRGGMNTEAFF; cdr3_nt: TGCGCCAGCAGCCCTTCCCGGGGAGGGATGAACACTGAAGCTTTCTTT
v_call: TRBV5-4; j_call: TRBJ1-1; d_call: NA; clone_size: once; cdr3_aa: CASSLRGGAYTEAFF; cdr3_nt: TGTGCCAGCAGCTTGAGGGGGGGCGCTTACACTGAAGCTTTCTTT
v_call: TRBV7-2; j_call: TRBJ2-3; d_call: NA; clone_size: NA; cdr3_aa: CASSLYPGTQYF; cdr3_nt: TGTGCCAGCAGCCTCTACCCCGGTACGCAGTATTTT
v_call: TRBV7-9; j_call: TRBJ1-4; d_call: TRBD1; clone_size: NA; cdr3_aa: CASSLGQGPEKLFF; cdr3_nt: TGTGCCAGCAGCTTAGGACAGGGTCCGGAAAAACTGTTTTTT
v_call: TRBV7-3; j_call: TRBJ2-1; d_call: NA; clone_size: NA; cdr3_aa: CASSPKTAVSYNEQFF; cdr3_nt: TGTGCCAGCAGCCCCAAGACCGCGGTTTCCTACAATGAGCAGTTCTTC
v_call: TRBV5-1; j_call: TRBJ1-1; d_call: NA; clone_size: NA; cdr3_aa: CASSLLFSGNTEAFF; cdr3_nt: TGCGCCAGCAGCTTACTCTTCTCCGGGAACACTGAAGCTTTCTTT
v_call: TRBV5-1; j_call: TRBJ2-2; d_call: NA; clone_size: NA; cdr3_aa: CASSLDTPNTGELFF; cdr3_nt: TGCGCCAGCAGCTTGGACACCCCGAACACCGGGGAGCTGTTTTTT
v_call: TRBV15; j_call: TRBJ2-5; d_call: TRBD1; clone_size: NA; cdr3_aa: CATSRDDTGDETQYF; cdr3_nt: TGTGCCACCAGCAGAGATGACACAGGGGATGAGACCCAGTACTTC
v_call: TRBV5-1; j_call: TRBJ2-5; d_call: TRBD2; clone_size: NA; cdr3_aa: CASSLVAGAEETQYF; cdr3_nt: TGCGCCAGCAGCTTGGTAGCGGGGGCTGAAGAGACCCAGTACTTC
v_call: TRBV10-1; j_call: TRBJ2-7; d_call: NA; clone_size: few; cdr3_aa: CASSEPGSEQYF; cdr3_nt: TGCGCCAGCAGTGAGCCAGGATCCGAGCAGTACTTC
v_call: TRBV5-4; j_call: TRBJ2-5; d_call: TRBD2; clone_size: NA; cdr3_aa: CASSFGGSGETQYF; cdr3_nt: TGTGCCAGCAGCTTCGGCGGGAGCGGGGAGACCCAGTACTTC
v_call: TRBV4-1; j_call: TRBJ2-2; d_call: TRBD1; clone_size: NA; cdr3_aa: CASSQDYRTGSNTNTGELFF; cdr3_nt: TGCGCCAGCAGCCAAGATTACCGGACAGGTAGCAATACGAACACCGGGGAGCTGTTTTTT
v_call: TRBV7-6; j_call: TRBJ1-1; d_call: NA; clone_size: NA; cdr3_aa: CASSESGNTEAFF; cdr3_nt: TGTGCCAGCAGCGAATCAGGGAACACTGAAGCTTTCTTT
v_call: TRBV7-9; j_call: TRBJ1-2; d_call: NA; clone_size: NA; cdr3_aa: CASSWEAANYGYTF; cdr3_nt: TGTGCCAGCAGCTGGGAGGCAGCGAACTATGGCTACACCTTC
v_call: TRBV5-1; j_call: TRBJ2-3; d_call: TRBD2; clone_size: NA; cdr3_aa: CASSLEASGITDTQYF; cdr3_nt: TGCGCCAGCAGCTTGGAGGCTAGCGGGATTACAGATACGCAGTATTTT